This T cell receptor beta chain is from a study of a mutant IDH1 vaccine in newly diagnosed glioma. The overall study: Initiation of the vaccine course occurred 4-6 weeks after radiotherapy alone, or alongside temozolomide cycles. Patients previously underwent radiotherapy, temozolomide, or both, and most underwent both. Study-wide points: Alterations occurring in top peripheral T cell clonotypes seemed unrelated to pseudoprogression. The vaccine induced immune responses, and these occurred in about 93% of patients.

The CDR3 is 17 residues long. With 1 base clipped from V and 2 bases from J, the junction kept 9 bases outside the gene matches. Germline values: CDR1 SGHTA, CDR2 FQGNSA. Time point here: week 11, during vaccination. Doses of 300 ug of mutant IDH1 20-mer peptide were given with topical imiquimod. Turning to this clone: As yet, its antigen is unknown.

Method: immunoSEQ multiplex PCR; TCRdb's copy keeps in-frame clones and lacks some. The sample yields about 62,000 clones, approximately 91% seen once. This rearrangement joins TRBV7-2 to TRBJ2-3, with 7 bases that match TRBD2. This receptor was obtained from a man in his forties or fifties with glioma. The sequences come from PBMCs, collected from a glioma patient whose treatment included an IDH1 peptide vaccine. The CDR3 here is CASSLVSDLAATDTQYF. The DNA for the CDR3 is TGTGCCAGCAGCTTAGTTTCCGACCTAGCGGCCACAGATACGCAGTATTTT.